The text below deals with one T cell receptor (beta chain). A single count supports this clone. Which antigen it targets is not known. Base qualities are not provided; no much larger clone lies one nucleotide away. The cohort was made up of under 800 healthy bone marrow donors. At the time of sampling, all cohort members were nominally healthy, though unrecorded immune exposures were likely present. The donor was CMV seronegative and belonged to the group of 350 to 400 seronegative cohort members. Every donor gave a peripheral blood sample, and the peripheral blood mononuclear cells from that sample were used for TCR beta sequencing. Genomic DNA extraction from the blood cell samples was performed with the Qiagen DNeasy Blood Extraction Kit. Library preparation was by the immunoSEQ multiplex PCR assay. The multiplex PCR relied on a mix of 60 forward primers for TCR Vbeta segments and 13 reverse primers for TCR Jbeta segments. A multiplex PCR assay on genomic DNA amplified the CDR3 region of rearranged TCR beta genes. Amplified TCR beta libraries were sequenced as 87-base-pair reads on the Illumina HiSeq System. In the original analysis: Across the 500 to 700 repertoires, a later analysis counted 78 million or so unique TCR beta chains, 9.5 million to 12 million of which were shared by at least two donors. To remove PCR and sequencing errors, raw reads were error-corrected and collapsed into unique sequences using a nearest-neighbor algorithm that merged closely related sequences. CDR3 sequences were aligned to IMGT reference sequences to assign V, D and J gene segments. For a sequence to be retained, a match of at least six nucleotides to both a V gene segment and a J gene segment was required. Rearrangements were called productive when the CDR3 lacked stop codons and stayed in frame with V and J; all others were non-productive. CDR3 was defined according to IMGT convention as the region running from the second conserved V-encoded cysteine to the conserved J-encoded phenylalanine. In an earlier analysis of approximately 500 of the donors, sequences lacking an unambiguous match to a single V gene segment were excluded. An earlier analysis of 587 of the donors classified V segments as functional when productive rearrangements were above 56.7% and as segregating when the standard deviation between donors was above 5%. A statistical classification framework was built for diagnosing cytomegalovirus status from the catalog of TCR beta chain sequences. A later analysis assigned V and J genes by comparing TCR nucleotide sequences with IMGT/GENE-DB human TR gene sequences. In a later analysis, CDR3 sequences and most-parsimonious VDJ recombination scenarios were assigned using the TCRdist pipeline. A later analysis defined each TCR beta chain by its CDR3 amino acid sequence plus V-gene family, and excluded reads lacking a unique V-gene family. To address suspected cross-contamination and a sequencing artifact, a later analysis removed 450 to 700 highly shared, low-generation-probability nucleotide sequences. For each public chain, a later analysis derived a clonal expansion index from normalized ranks of inferred template counts within each repertoire. In a later analysis, generation probabilities were computed using a VDJ recombination model fitted to out-of-frame rearrangements, and the results were checked against IGoR. In a later analysis, TCR-TCR, TCR-HLA and TCR-CMV co-occurrence was scored with hypergeometric tests, and a repertoire-size bias correction was applied to TCR pairs. To estimate false discovery rates, a later analysis permuted the HLA or CMV assignments 20 times. In a later analysis, co-occurring TCRs were grouped using DBSCAN, with TCRdist sequence similarity added in when clustering inside HLA-allele-positive subsets. For co-occurrence clustering, repertoires with fewer than 30,000 or more than 120,000 public chains were excluded, along with roughly five repertoires with anomalous nucleotide sharing. TCRdb limited this immuneACCESS table to in-frame rearrangements with V and J called. A share of clones is missing; checked studies link under half to unresolved V genes, and the rest is unexplained. That table furnishes V, J and clone size, whereas the DNA furnished D and trimming. This sample has some 140,000 clones in its table, and roughly 76% of those were observed once. The biggest ten clones account for about 1.2% of the sample.

These data come from a study of cytomegalovirus exposure and HLA in healthy donors (dated by TCRdb to between 2016 and 2019). As for the study more broadly: An earlier analysis of approximately 640 of the donors reported approximately 300 Gb of sequence data and 117 million unique TCR beta sequences from about 200 million T cells. Approximately 300 gigabases of sequencing data and approximately 85 million unique TCR sequences were included in an early release covering 550 to 650 HLA-typed donors. Of the 300 to 500 genotyped donors, more than 75% were placed in the genetic ancestry cluster associated with self-reported Caucasian donors. The study aimed to test whether cataloging public T cell receptors could reveal signatures of past pathogen exposure. The study profiled the T cell repertoires of more than 500 subjects by immunosequencing and related them to cytomegalovirus serostatus. Besides the first cohort of roughly 640 subjects, a separate validation cohort made up of 120 different subjects was used. To predict cytomegalovirus infection status, the study combined high-throughput TCR immunosequencing, statistical association of individual TCRs with disease status, and machine learning. A later analysis re-examined previously published TCR beta repertoires from 610 or so donors and added high-resolution HLA genotyping to investigate patterns of TCR occurrence. Rather than drawing on any new phenotypic data, the later analysis identified candidate immune exposures from TCR beta sequences and the way those sequences occurred across donors. An earlier analysis of approximately 640 of the donors applied high-throughput TCR beta sequencing to assess whether each TCR beta V gene segment acted as functional or pseudogenic. Donor age, sex, ethnicity and CMV serostatus were compiled alongside the repertoire data. A later genetic analysis took genome-wide SNP genotypes for about 55% of the 666 donors and used that subset as a discovery cohort. All discovery cohort repertoires had been generated using a single sequencing platform. HLA typing included class I and class II loci at four-digit resolution. Typing coverage differed by locus: A, B, C, DRB1 and DQB1 were typed in about 629-630 donors, DQA1 in 522, DPA1 in approximately 610, and DPB1 in approximately 450. Several DR-DQ haplotypes were handled as single units for association and clustering, since linkage in the cohort was strong. Across under 500 genotyped donors of the cohort, an average of about 200,000 unique TCR beta nucleotide sequences per donor were sequenced, and roughly 17% of those sequences were non-productive. Summary of the overall study and its limitations: A later genetic analysis reported fewer N-insertions in productive TCRs among donors in an Asian-associated ancestry cluster than the approximately 670-donor mean. Broadly in line with IMGT annotations, most TCR beta V segments showed up in productive rearrangements about 90% or about 30% of the time in an earlier analysis of several hundred of the donors. Sequencing depth was assumed to be roughly uniform across donors in the presence/absence analyses, though that assumption may not hold. A cluster of highly shared sequence variants was judged likely to represent a technical artifact of the sequencing pipeline. It was suggested by the authors that the approach could potentially be generalized to other disease states and immunological phenotypes. Specific HLA alleles were associated with roughly 17,000 TCR beta sequences at a false discovery rate of 0.05 in a later analysis. A later analysis reported that several top co-occurrence clusters appeared linked to parvovirus B19, influenza, CMV and Epstein-Barr virus. Strong co-occurrence of HLA alleles, especially DR and DQ, made assigning TCR associations to individual alleles difficult. An association between a missense DCLRE1C variant and V-gene and J-gene trimming of TCR beta chains was found in a later genetic analysis and replicated in an independent cohort. A total of roughly 160 TCR beta chains were listed by the study as associated with cytomegalovirus. In this cohort, only TCR beta chains were sequenced, and detectable features were limited by the absence of alpha or paired-chain data. In vitro tests confirmed that a few of the cytomegalovirus-associated TCR beta chains recognize cytomegalovirus antigens. A further reported finding was that TCR beta sequences accurately predicted the HLA-A and HLA-B alleles for most subjects in the first cohort. Across donors, most TCR sequences were observed very rarely, whereas some public TCRs were present in many individuals. The classifier was reported to diagnose cytomegalovirus status with high specificity and sensitivity in both the original cohort and the validation cohort. According to a later analysis, most CMV-associated TCR beta chains appeared to be HLA-restricted, and the HLA associations seemed to be driven largely by CMV exposure. The only immune exposure information available for the cohort was CMV serostatus. Compared with equally common non-associated chains, HLA-associated TCR beta chains in a later analysis were more clonally expanded and had lower generation probabilities. HLA typing was unavailable for some donors at each locus, so association tests used only the typed subset. Some IMGT-functional V segments, including TRBV6-2 and TRBV6-3, could not be told apart with the 87-base-pair reads, so those segments were excluded. Correlated functional status among segregating V segments might be attributable to linkage disequilibrium, but an unknown experimental factor could not be ruled out. About 17 rarely observed V segments, including chromosome 9 orphons, were excluded from the earlier analysis of several hundred of the donors because counts were too low. In a later analysis, the rate of TCR association differed among HLA loci, with DRB1 alleles having the most associated TCRs and HLA-C alleles having the fewest.

After removal of 4 bases from V and 1 base from J, the junction retains 9 bases not matched to a gene. CDR1 and CDR2, per the germline V gene, are MDHEN and SYDVKM. The CDR3 contains 16 residues, cysteine and valine counted. Only CDR3 DNA remains: 48 bases, in frame from the first base. The chain was built from TRBV28 and TRBJ2-7; 8 central bases correspond to TRBD1. Input material: PBMCs. The receptor's source is a woman between 40 and 55 years old in good health and CMV-seronegative. The DNA is as follows: TGTGCCAGCAGTTCACTCCCCGGGACAGGTTCCTACGAGCAGTACGTC. Protein translation: CASSSLPGTGSYEQYV.